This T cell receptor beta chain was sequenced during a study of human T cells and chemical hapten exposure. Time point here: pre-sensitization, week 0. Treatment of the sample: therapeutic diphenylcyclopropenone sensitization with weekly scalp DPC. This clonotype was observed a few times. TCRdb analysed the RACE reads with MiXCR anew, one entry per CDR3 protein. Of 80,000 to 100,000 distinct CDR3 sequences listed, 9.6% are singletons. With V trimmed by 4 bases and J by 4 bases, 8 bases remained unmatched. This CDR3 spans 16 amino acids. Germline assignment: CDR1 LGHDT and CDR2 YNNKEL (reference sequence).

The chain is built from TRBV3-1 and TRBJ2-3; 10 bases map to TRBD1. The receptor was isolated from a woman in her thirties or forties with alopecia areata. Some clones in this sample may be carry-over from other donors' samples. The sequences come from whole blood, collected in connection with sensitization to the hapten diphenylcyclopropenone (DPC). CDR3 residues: CASSPQPGQGSDTQYF. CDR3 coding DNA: TGTGCCAGCAGCCCTCAACCGGGACAGGGGTCAGATACGCAGTATTTT.